This paragraph covers one TCR beta chain sequence. What it recognizes is unknown. Over 95% purity was reached by all sorted populations. Every bit of the isolated RNA underwent reverse transcription, so sequencing read expressed TCRB transcripts. Some clones are missing from TCRdb's copy, which holds only in-frame ones; the method was immunoSEQ multiplex PCR. Here the sample spans 130,000 to 150,000 clones, about 10% being singletons. The data were obtained in a study of beta chain features in type 1 diabetes. Across the whole study: The number of sorted cells examined across all samples was around 98 million. Study findings and constraints: Researchers report that Type 1 diabetes patients had moderately but significantly shorter TCRB CDR3s across all four CD4+ subsets. Within the patient group, naive, central memory and Treg TCRB repertoires appeared more similar to each other than within healthy donors.

This CDR3 is built from 17 residues. This sequence originates from a man aged 18 to 29 in good health. The sequenced sample consisted of naive CD4+ T cells from blood. The genes are TRBV12-2 and TRBJ2-4; no check of the table's D call, TRBD2, against the DNA was made. TRBV12-2 is designated a pseudogene. The CDR3 DNA reads as TGTGCAAGTCGCCGAACCCCCGCGGAATTAGCCAAAAACATTCAGTACTTC. It encodes CASRRTPAELAKNIQYF.